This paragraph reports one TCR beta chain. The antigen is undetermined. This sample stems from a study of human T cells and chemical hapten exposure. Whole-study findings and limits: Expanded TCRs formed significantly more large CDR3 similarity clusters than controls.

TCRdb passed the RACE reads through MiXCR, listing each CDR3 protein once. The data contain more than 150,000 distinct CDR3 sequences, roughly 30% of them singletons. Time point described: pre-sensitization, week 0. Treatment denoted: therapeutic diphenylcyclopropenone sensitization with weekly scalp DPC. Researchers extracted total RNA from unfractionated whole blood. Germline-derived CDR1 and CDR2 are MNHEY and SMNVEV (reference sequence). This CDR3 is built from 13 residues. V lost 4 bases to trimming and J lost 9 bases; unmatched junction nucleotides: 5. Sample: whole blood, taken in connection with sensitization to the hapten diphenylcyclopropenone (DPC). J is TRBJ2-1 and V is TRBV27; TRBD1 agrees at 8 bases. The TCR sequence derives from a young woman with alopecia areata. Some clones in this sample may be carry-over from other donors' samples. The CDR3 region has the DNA TGTGCCAGCAGTTGGACAGGGCGCGGTGAGCAGTTCTTC. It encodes CASSWTGRGEQFF.